Listed here is a single T cell receptor beta chain. Its specificity is not known. The source of the sample is a study of shared clonotypes between healthy human individuals. This CDR3 contains 14 residues. The V gene's germline CDR1 is MNHEY and CDR2 SVGAGI. Deletions cut 4 bases from V and 3 bases from J, with 13 bases between. Donors were healthy HIV-negative adults without recent acute infections or vaccinations. Naive CD45RA+ and memory CD45RA-negative subsets were split from CD4+ cells. The table came from immunoSEQ multiplex PCR; TCRdb's copy has only in-frame clones and leaves some out. The sample consists of 300,000 to 400,000 clones, approximately 79% of them appearing once. Study observations and caveats: It was anticipated that sequencing depth would influence how many clonotypes donors shared.

The TCR originated in a man aged 25-40 years in good health. The sequencing input was memory CD4+ T cells sorted from blood. This sample's subset: CD45RA-negative fraction. The rearrangement joins TRBV6-5 to TRBJ2-7; no clear D. The CDR3 protein is CASSLGHKHYEQYF. CDR3 sequence (DNA): TGTGCCAGCAGTTTGGGCCATAAACACTACGAGCAGTACTTC.